This TCR beta chain originates from a study of control samples from healthy donors and cancer patients. Data came from immunoSEQ multiplex PCR; TCRdb stores just in-frame clones and leaves some out. The sample lists 150,000 to 180,000 clones; 93% were seen once. This CDR3 is built from 14 residues. V lost 4 bases to trimming and J lost 1 base, with 8 bases between them. Germline loops: CDR1 KGHSH, CDR2 LQKENI. There are a few counts of this clone. This receptor was obtained from a man in his fifties in good health. The V and J genes are TRBV18 and TRBJ1-3, with D uncertain. The sequencing sample was made of blood. The CDR3 region has the DNA TGTGCCAGCTCACTGGGGAAATCTGGAAACACCATATATTTT. Translated: CASSLGKSGNTIYF.